Presented here are 16 T cell receptor beta chains from one specimen sequenced in a study of cytomegalovirus exposure and HLA in healthy donors. The PCR contained 60 Vbeta and 13 Jbeta primers. Assay: immunoSEQ multiplex PCR; the TCRdb copy retains only in-frame clones and omits some. This table holds 150,000 to 180,000 clones, around three quarters found once. Source material: PBMCs. The receptors originated from a woman aged 40 to 50 in good health and CMV-seronegative.

In regard to this clone: This same CDR3 is encoded by further DNA sequences in the sample. V usage is TRBV9 and J usage is TRBJ2-7; 7 nucleotides align to TRBD1. The ends lost 4 bases at V and 3 bases at J; junction bases unmatched: 1. CDR3 length: 12 residues. Germline CDR1 is SGDLS and CDR2 is YYNGEE. The CDR3 DNA reads as TGTGCCAGCAGCCCAGGGGGCTACGAGCAGTACTTC. It codes for CASSPGGYEQYF.

The chain uses TRBV6-5 and TRBJ2-7, with D possibly TRBD2 on 6 matching bases. Germline lookup yields CDR1 MNHEY and CDR2 SVGAGI. The CDR3 extends over 15 amino acids. V was cut by 7 bases and J by 5 bases, with 21 bases left in between. CDR3 DNA: TGTGCCAGCACCTCACCGGGTAGGGGCGGGGACGAGCAGTACTTC. This gives the protein CASTSPGRGGDEQYF.

The chain carries TRBV27 and TRBJ2-7; weak D call: TRBD1 (6 bases). The CDR3 is made up of 12 amino acids. CDR1 is MNHEY and CDR2 is SMNVEV in the germline V gene (reference sequence). The germline V and J ends were trimmed by 5 bases and 6 bases, with 11 bases remaining between them. The CDR3 here is CASSPQGGEQYF. CDR3 nucleotides: TGTGCCAGCAGTCCCCAAGGGGGCGAGCAGTACTTC.

The genes are TRBV5-5 and TRBJ2-7; 8 bases align to TRBD1. The V gene's germline CDR1 is SGHKS and CDR2 YYEKEE (reference sequence). With V trimmed by 4 bases and J by 6 bases, 6 bases remained unmatched. The CDR3 is made up of 13 amino acids. DNA for the CDR3: TGTGCCAGCAGCCCGACAGGGGAAGGCGAGCAGTACTTC. Its translation: CASSPTGEGEQYF.

The J gene is TRBJ2-7, the V gene TRBV10-1; 9 bases map to TRBD2. The V gene's germline CDR1 is WNHNN and CDR2 SYGVQD (reference sequence). The CDR3 has 13 residues. The J segment lost 11 bases and the V segment lost 0 bases, leaving 5 bases of the junction unmatched. This CDR3 reads CASSESSLAGKYF. The CDR3 DNA sequence: TGCGCCAGCAGTGAGTCGTCGCTAGCGGGAAAGTACTTC.

V usage is TRBV11-2 and J usage is TRBJ1-2, with D hard to call. The CDR3 has 12 amino acids. Trimming stripped 3 bases from V and 8 bases from J, with 10 bases between. Germline CDR1 SGHAT, CDR2 FQNNGV. The CDR3 DNA is TGTGCCAGCAGCTTCACTGGGAGGGGCTACACCTTC. Protein sequence: CASSFTGRGYTF.

This chain links TRBV10-3 with TRBJ2-3, with 8 positions matching TRBD1. The CDR3 totals 15 residues. The ends lost 11 bases at V and 2 bases at J; junction bases unmatched: 12. Germline V gives CDR1 ENHRY, CDR2 SYGVKD. The CDR3 reads CAPRQGPTSTDTQYF. In DNA, the CDR3 is TGTGCCCCCCGACAGGGGCCAACATCCACAGATACGCAGTATTTT.

The chain uses TRBV30 and TRBJ2-7; D is unclear. CDR1 and CDR2 (germline): GTSNPN, SVGIG (reference sequence). V was shortened by 0 bases and J by 6 bases, with 9 bases between the two germline ends. The CDR3 is 12 amino acids. CDR3 protein: CAWSVIRGEQYF. CDR3 in DNA: TGTGCCTGGAGTGTAATCCGAGGCGAGCAGTACTTC.

The rearrangement links TRBV13 to TRBJ2-1; 9 nucleotides match TRBD2. V trimming: 5 bases; J trimming: 0 bases; junction bases outside the gene matches: 14. The CDR3 spans 19 residues. Looked up from germline, CDR1 is PRHDT and CDR2 is FYEKMQ (reference sequence). The CDR3 spells CASSEAGTSPYSSYNEQFF. The CDR3 DNA sequence: TGTGCCAGCAGCGAGGCCGGGACTAGCCCGTATAGCTCCTACAATGAGCAGTTCTTC.

The chain is built from TRBV9 and TRBJ2-7; 8 bases line up with TRBD2. Germline V CDR1 and CDR2: SGDLS, YYNGEE. The J segment lost 2 bases and the V segment lost 0 bases, leaving 4 bases of the junction unmatched. This CDR3 contains 15 residues. The chain's CDR3 is CASSVGPAGAYEQYF. The CDR3 coding sequence is TGTGCCAGCAGCGTAGGGCCAGCGGGGGCCTACGAGCAGTACTTC.

V and J are TRBV5-1 and TRBJ2-3; a possible D gene is TRBD2 (5 bases). CDR1 and CDR2 from the germline V gene are SGHRS and YFSETQ. The CDR3 extends over 16 amino acids. The germline V and J ends were trimmed by 0 bases and 3 bases, with 14 bases remaining between them. DNA of the CDR3: TGCGCCAGCAGCTTGGAGGTGCGGAGGAGGACAGATACGCAGTATTTT. Amino acids: CASSLEVRRRTDTQYF.

This clone came up a few times. The genes are TRBV18 and TRBJ2-7, with 7 bases matching TRBD1. Germline trimming cut 3 bases from V and 2 bases from J; bases unmatched to any gene: 4. Looked up from germline, CDR1 is KGHSH and CDR2 is LQKENI. The CDR3 sequence is 14 residues long. The CDR3 is CASSPPGQPYEQYF. CDR3 bases: TGTGCCAGCTCACCTCCGGGACAGCCCTACGAGCAGTACTTC.

CDR3 in DNA: TGTGCCAGCAGCTTAGAGCCGGGGAAGGGCACTGAAGCTTTCTTT. It yields the protein CASSLEPGKGTEAFF. The rearrangement uses TRBV11-2 and TRBJ1-1; D gene uncertain. CDR1 SGHAT and CDR2 FQNNGV come from the germline V gene. The CDR3 runs to 15 residues. Trimming pared 0 bases from V and 4 bases from J, leaving 12 bases between.

This clone was seen a single time. The chain joins TRBV4-1 to TRBJ1-2; D is undetermined. CDR1 and CDR2 (germline): MGHRA, YSYEKL. The CDR3 has 14 amino acids. Trimming pared 1 base from V and 4 bases from J, leaving 10 bases between. The DNA of the CDR3 is TGCGCCAGCAGCCAAGGTGGGGAGACCTATGGCTACACCTTC. Protein product: CASSQGGETYGYTF.

This chain connects TRBV11-3 to TRBJ1-1, with D tentatively TRBD1 (6 bases). The V and J ends lost 6 bases and 8 bases respectively, with 19 bases between them. The CDR3 length is 14 residues. CDR1 and CDR2 from the germline V gene are SGHNT and YENEEA. The DNA for the CDR3 is TGTGCCAGCAGGGGAACCGGACAGATCCACGAAGCTTTCTTT. This sequence encodes CASRGTGQIHEAFF.

In its sample, this clone was seen once. V is TRBV10-3 and J is TRBJ2-1; D might be TRBD2 (6 bases). The germline gives CDR1 ENHRY, CDR2 SYGVKD. This CDR3 is built from 13 residues. Trimming shortened V by 1 base and J by 7 bases, and 8 bases separated the two germline ends. Written as DNA, the CDR3 is TGTGCCATCAGTGAGTTGGGGGGAAATGAGCAGTTCTTC. It codes for CAISELGGNEQFF.